Here is one TCR beta chain with its context. The antigen remains undetermined. Clones were sequenced by immunoSEQ multiplex PCR, and TCRdb holds only the in-frame ones, with some missing. Here the sample spans 50,000 to 75,000 clones, 80% to 85% being singletons. The data were taken from a study of OX40 agonist ivuxolimab in advanced cancers. Across the whole study: An agonistic anti-OX40 (CD134) antibody, ivuxolimab, was used to treat the patients. Therapy given before enrollment (anti-PD-1, anti-PD-L1 or anti-CTLA-4) was allowed, and 40% had some.

Germline V gives CDR1 SGHTA, CDR2 FQGNSA. The CDR3 runs 14 residues. The J segment lost 5 bases and the V segment lost 6 bases, leaving 7 bases of the junction unmatched. Study-level findings and limits: Compared with CD4+, CD8+ T cells on average had more expanded clones.

V and J are TRBV7-2 and TRBJ2-5, with 9 bases fitting TRBD2. This material consisted of CD4+ or CD8+ T cells sorted from blood, taken in a trial of the OX40 agonist ivuxolimab. This TCR derives from an adult with an advanced solid tumor such as melanoma, head and neck, liver or kidney cancer. The CDR3 sequence: CASSSAGGQETQYF. CDR3 DNA: TGTGCCAGCAGTTCAGCGGGGGGACAGGAGACCCAGTACTTC.